This is a list of T cell receptor beta chains from one sample in a study of cytomegalovirus exposure and HLA in healthy donors. The repertoire was sequenced with immunoSEQ multiplex PCR; TCRdb's copy has only in-frame clones and lacks some. This repertoire shows about 98,000 clones, about 88% found once; its top ten account for around 6.3%. Input material: PBMCs. These receptors were taken from a man younger than 35 in good health and CMV-seropositive. Both conserved end residues are part of each CDR3. The D gene is left open where the match is weak. Only some rows state a clone size, as once, few, many or a class for expanded clones.

TRBD1 TRBJ2-7 NA TRBV6-5 CASRAGDRGTYEQYF TGTGCCAGCAGGGCCGGAGACAGGGGAACCTACGAGCAGTACTTC
NA TRBJ2-1 NA TRBV7-9 CASSSPLAHEQFF TGTGCCAGCAGCTCACCCCTAGCCCATGAGCAGTTCTTC
NA TRBJ2-5 NA TRBV6-5 CASSYGGETQYF TGTGCCAGCAGTTACGGAGGGGAGACCCAGTACTTC
TRBD1 TRBJ2-2 once TRBV29-1 CSVEGQGARELFF TGCAGCGTTGAGGGACAGGGGGCCCGGGAGCTGTTTTTT
NA TRBJ2-7 once TRBV19 CASSPGSYEQYF TGTGCCAGTAGCCCAGGGTCTTACGAGCAGTACTTC
NA TRBJ1-3 NA TRBV28 CASSFPGAGSGNTIYF TGTGCCAGCAGTTTCCCGGGTGCCGGCTCTGGAAACACCATATATTTT
TRBD1 TRBJ1-2 NA TRBV7-9 CASSLGAFGTGSDGYTF TGTGCCAGCAGTCTAGGGGCTTTCGGGACAGGGTCCGACGGCTACACCTTC
TRBD2 TRBJ2-1 NA TRBV7-2 CASRQTSGRMYEQFF TGTGCCAGCAGACAAACTAGCGGGAGGATGTACGAGCAGTTCTTC
TRBD1 TRBJ2-7 once TRBV6-5 CASTGRAGGAEQYF TGTGCCAGCACCGGCCGGGCAGGGGGCGCCGAGCAGTACTTC
NA TRBJ2-7 once TRBV7-9 CASSMRRDNLDYEQYF TGTGCCAGCAGTATGAGAAGAGACAACTTGGACTACGAGCAGTACTTC
TRBD1 TRBJ2-1 NA TRBV9 CASSVGTGWFVEQFF TGTGCCAGCAGCGTCGGGACAGGGTGGTTTGTTGAGCAGTTCTTC
NA TRBJ2-2 NA TRBV5-4 CASSPTPGMPGELFF TGTGCCAGCAGCCCTACCCCGGGGATGCCCGGGGAGCTGTTTTTT
NA TRBJ2-1 few TRBV19 CASSIAVGSGPQFF TGTGCCAGTAGTATCGCTGTCGGATCAGGGCCGCAGTTCTTC
NA TRBJ2-2 once TRBV27 CASSLGRSGELFF TGTGCCAGCAGTTTAGGTCGGAGCGGGGAGCTGTTTTTT
NA TRBJ1-5 NA TRBV9 CASSPQQGSNQPQHF TGTGCCAGCAGCCCCCAACAGGGAAGCAATCAGCCCCAGCATTTT
NA TRBJ2-1 NA TRBV11-3 CASVMGAGNEQFF TGTGCCAGCGTTATGGGGGCCGGCAATGAGCAGTTCTTC
NA TRBJ2-2 once TRBV12-5 CASGLILGRDAGELFF TGTGCTAGTGGTTTGATTTTGGGGAGAGATGCCGGGGAGCTGTTTTTT
NA TRBJ2-1 NA TRBV11-2 CASSSQLENEQFF TGTGCCAGCAGCTCGCAACTCGAGAATGAGCAGTTCTTC
TRBD1 TRBJ2-7 NA TRBV6-5 CASSRTGREQYF TGTGCCAGCAGCCGGACAGGGCGCGAGCAGTACTTC
TRBD1 TRBJ2-3 once TRBV2 CASSVAGGRYTQYF TGTGCCAGCAGTGTGGCAGGGGGCCGGTATACGCAGTATTTT
TRBD1 TRBJ2-1 NA TRBV18 CASSPGQGPYNEQFF TGTGCCAGCTCACCCGGACAGGGGCCGTACAATGAGCAGTTCTTC
NA TRBJ2-7 NA TRBV15 CATSRDHGYEQYF TGTGCCACCAGCAGAGATCACGGGTACGAGCAGTACTTC
TRBD2 TRBJ2-7 NA TRBV27 CASSSGLYEQYF TGTGCCAGCTCTAGCGGGTTATACGAGCAGTACTTC